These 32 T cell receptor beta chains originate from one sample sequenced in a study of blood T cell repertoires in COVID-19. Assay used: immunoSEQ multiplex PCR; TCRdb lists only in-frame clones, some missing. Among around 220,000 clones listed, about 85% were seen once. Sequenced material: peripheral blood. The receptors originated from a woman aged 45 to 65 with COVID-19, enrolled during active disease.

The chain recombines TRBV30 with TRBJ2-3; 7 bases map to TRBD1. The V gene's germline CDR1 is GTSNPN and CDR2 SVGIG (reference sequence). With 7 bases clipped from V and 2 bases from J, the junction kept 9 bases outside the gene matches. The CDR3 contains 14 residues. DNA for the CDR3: TGTGCCTCCTATGGGGGACAGTCCACAGATACGCAGTATTTT. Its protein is CASYGGQSTDTQYF.

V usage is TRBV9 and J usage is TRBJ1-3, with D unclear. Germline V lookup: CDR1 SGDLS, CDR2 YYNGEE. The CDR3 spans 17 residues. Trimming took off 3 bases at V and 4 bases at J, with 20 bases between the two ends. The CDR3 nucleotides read TGTGCCAGCAGCGCCCTTCTCCCCCCCAGTAAAGGAAACACCATATATTTT. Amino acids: CASSALLPPSKGNTIYF.

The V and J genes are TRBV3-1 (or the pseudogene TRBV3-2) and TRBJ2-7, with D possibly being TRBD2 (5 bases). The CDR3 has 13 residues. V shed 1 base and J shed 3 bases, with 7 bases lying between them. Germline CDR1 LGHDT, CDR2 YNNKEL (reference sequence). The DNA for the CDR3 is TGTGCCAGCAGCCAAGCACTAGGCTACGAGCAGTACGTC. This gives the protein CASSQALGYEQYV.

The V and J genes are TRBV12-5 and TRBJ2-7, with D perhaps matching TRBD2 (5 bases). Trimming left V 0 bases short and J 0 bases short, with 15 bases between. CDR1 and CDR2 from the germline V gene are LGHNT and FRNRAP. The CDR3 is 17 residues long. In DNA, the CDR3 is TGTGCTAGTGGTTTGGTACTGAGAGGGCCCGCCTCCTACGAGCAGTACTTC. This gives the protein CASGLVLRGPASYEQYF.

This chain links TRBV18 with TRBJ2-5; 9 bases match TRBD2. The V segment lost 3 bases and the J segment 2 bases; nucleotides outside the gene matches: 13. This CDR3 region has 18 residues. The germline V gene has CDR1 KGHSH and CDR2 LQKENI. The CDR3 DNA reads TGTGCCAGCTCACCGGGGGCTCTAGCGGGGTTTCTTCAAGAGACCCAGTACTTC. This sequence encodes CASSPGALAGFLQETQYF.

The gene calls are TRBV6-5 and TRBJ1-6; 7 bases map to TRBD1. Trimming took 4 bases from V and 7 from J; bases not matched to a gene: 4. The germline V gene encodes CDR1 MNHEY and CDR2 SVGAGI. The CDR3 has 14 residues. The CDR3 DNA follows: TGTGCCAGCAGTTCCGGGACAGTCAATTCACCCCTCCACTTT. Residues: CASSSGTVNSPLHF.

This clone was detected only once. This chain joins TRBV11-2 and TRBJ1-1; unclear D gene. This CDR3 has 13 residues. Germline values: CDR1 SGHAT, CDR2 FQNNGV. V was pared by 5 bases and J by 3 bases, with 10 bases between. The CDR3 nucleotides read TGTGCCAGCAGCCCCTCGCGGGACACTGAAGCTTTCTTT. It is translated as CASSPSRDTEAFF.

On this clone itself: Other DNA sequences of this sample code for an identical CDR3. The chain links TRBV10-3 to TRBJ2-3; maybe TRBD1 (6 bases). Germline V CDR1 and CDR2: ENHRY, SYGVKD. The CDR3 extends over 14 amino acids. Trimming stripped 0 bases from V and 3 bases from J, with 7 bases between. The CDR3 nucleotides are TGTGCCATCAGTGAGTCCACAGGGACAGATACGCAGTATTTT. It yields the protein CAISESTGTDTQYF.

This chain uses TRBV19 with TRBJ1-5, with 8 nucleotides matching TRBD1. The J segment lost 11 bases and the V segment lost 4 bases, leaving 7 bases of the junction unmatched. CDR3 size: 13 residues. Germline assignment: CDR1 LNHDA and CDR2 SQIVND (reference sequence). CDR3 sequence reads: CASSTGQGEAQHF. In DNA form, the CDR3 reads TGTGCCAGTAGTACTGGACAGGGAGAGGCCCAGCATTTT.

The CDR3 DNA is TGTGCCACCAGCAGCTCCTATAATTCACCCCTCCACTTT. It translates to CATSSSYNSPLHF. This chain uses TRBV25-1 with TRBJ1-6, with D uncertain. The CDR3 length is 13 residues. Deletions cut 10 bases from V and 0 bases from J, with 7 bases between. The germline gives CDR1 MGHDK, CDR2 SYGVNS.

DNA for the CDR3: TGTGCCAGCAGTTTCCAACAGGGGGCGCCTGGAAACACCATATATTTT. This sequence encodes CASSFQQGAPGNTIYF. V and J are TRBV2 and TRBJ1-3; 9 positions agree with TRBD1. CDR1 and CDR2 from the germline V gene are SNHLY and FYNNEI. Losses at the gene ends were 5 bases for V and 2 bases for J; bases not matched to a gene: 7. The CDR3 runs 16 residues.

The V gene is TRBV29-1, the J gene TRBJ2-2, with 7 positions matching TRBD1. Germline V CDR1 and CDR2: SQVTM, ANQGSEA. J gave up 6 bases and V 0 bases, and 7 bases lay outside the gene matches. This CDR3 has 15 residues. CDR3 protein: CSVEETYRGAGELFF. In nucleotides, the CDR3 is TGCAGCGTTGAAGAGACCTACAGGGGCGCCGGGGAGCTGTTTTTT.

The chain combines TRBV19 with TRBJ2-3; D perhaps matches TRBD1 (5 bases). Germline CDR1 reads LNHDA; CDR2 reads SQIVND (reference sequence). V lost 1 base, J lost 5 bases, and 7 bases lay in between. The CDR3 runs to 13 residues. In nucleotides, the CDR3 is TGTGCCAGTAGTATAGGGGGCGTAGATACGCAGTATTTT. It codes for CASSIGGVDTQYF.

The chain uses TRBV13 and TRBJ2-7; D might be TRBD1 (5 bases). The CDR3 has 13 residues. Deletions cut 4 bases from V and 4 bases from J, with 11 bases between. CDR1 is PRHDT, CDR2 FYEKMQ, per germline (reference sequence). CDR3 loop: CASSYQGSYEQYF. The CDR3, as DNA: TGTGCCAGCAGCTATCAGGGTTCGTACGAGCAGTACTTC.

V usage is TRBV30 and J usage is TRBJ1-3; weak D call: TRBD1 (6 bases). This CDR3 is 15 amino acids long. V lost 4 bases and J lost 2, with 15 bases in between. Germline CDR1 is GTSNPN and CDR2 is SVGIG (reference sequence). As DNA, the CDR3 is TGTGCCTGGATTAAAACAGGGAATACTGGAAACACCATATATTTT. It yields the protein CAWIKTGNTGNTIYF.

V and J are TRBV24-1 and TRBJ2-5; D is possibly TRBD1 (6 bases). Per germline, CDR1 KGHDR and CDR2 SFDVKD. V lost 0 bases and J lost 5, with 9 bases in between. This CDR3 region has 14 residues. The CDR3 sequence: CATSDLGQGETQYF. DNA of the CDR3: TGTGCCACCAGTGATTTGGGGCAGGGGGAGACCCAGTACTTC.

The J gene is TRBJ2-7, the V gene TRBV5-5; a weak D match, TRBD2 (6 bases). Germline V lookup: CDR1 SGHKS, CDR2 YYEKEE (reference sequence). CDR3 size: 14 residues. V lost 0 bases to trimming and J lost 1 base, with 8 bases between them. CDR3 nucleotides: TGTGCCAGCAGCTTGGTAGGGAGGTCCTACGAGCAGTACGTC. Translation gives CASSLVGRSYEQYV.

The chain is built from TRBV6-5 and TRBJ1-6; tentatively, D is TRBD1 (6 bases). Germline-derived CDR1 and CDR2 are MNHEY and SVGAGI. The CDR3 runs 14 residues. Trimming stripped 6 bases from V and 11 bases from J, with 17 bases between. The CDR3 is CASSRAGDLAPLHF. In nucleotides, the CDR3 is TGTGCCAGCAGCCGCGCAGGGGATCTGGCACCCCTCCACTTT.

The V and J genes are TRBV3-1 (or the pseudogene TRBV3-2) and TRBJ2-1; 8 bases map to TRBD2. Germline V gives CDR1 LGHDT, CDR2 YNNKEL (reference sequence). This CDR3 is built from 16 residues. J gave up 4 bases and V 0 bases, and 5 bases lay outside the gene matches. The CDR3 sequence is CASSQESGGWYNEQFF. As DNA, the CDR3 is TGTGCCAGCAGCCAAGAGTCGGGGGGGTGGTACAATGAGCAGTTCTTC.

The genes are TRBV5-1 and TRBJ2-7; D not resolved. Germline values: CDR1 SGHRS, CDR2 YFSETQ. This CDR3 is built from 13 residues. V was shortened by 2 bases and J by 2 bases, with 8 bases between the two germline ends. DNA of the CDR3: TGCGCCAGCAGCTTTAGCCCAGCCTACGAGCAGTACTTC. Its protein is CASSFSPAYEQYF.

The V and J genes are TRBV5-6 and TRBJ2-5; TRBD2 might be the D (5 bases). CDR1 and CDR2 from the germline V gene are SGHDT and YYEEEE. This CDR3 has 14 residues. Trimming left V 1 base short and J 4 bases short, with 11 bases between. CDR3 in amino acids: CASSLRGAGETQYF. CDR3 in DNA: TGTGCCAGCAGCTTGCGGGGAGCAGGAGAGACCCAGTACTTC. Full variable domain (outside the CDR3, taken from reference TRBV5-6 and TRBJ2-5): DAGVTQSPTHLIKTRGQQVTLRCSPKSGHDTVSWYQQALGQGPQFIFQYYEEEERQRGNFPDRFSGHQFPNYSSELNVNALLLGDSALYLCASSLRGAGETQYFGPGTRLLVL.

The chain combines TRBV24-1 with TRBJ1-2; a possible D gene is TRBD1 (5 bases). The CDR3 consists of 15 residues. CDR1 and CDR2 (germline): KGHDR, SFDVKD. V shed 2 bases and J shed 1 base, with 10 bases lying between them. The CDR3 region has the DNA TGTGCCACCAGTGATTCCTCGACAGATAACTATGGCTACACCTTC. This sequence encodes CATSDSSTDNYGYTF.

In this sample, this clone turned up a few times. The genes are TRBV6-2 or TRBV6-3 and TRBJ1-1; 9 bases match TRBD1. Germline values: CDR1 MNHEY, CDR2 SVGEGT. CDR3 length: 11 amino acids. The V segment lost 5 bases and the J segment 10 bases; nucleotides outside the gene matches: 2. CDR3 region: CASSGDRAAFF. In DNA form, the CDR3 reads TGTGCCAGCAGTGGGGACAGGGCAGCTTTCTTT.

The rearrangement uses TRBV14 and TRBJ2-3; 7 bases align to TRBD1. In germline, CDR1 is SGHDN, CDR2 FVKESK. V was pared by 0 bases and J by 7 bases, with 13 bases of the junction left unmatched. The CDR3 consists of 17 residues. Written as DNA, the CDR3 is TGTGCCAGCAGCCAAGATGGGTACAGGGGCGTCCCCTATACGCAGTATTTT. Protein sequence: CASSQDGYRGVPYTQYF.

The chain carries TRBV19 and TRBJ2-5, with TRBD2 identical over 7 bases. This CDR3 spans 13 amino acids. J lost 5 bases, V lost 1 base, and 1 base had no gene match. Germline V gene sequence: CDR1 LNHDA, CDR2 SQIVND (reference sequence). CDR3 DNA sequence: TGTGCCAGTAGTATAGCCGGGAGGGAGACCCAGTACTTC. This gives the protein CASSIAGRETQYF.

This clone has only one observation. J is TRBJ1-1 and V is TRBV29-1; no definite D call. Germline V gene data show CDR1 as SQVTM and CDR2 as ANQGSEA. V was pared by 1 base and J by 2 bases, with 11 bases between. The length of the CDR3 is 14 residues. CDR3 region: CSVEGRSYNTEAFF. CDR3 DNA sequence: TGCAGCGTTGAAGGCCGGAGTTATAACACTGAAGCTTTCTTT.

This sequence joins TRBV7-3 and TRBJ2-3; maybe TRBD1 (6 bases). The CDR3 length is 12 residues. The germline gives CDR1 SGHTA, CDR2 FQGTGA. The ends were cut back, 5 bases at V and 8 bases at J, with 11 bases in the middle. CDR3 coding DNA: TGTGCCAGCAGCCCACAGGGTGGTACGCAGTATTTT. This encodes CASSPQGGTQYF. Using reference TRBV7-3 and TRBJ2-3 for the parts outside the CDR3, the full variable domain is GAGVSQTPSNKVTEKGKYVELRCDPISGHTALYWYRQSLGQGPEFLIYFQGTGAADDSGLPNDRFFAVRPEGSVSTLKIQRTERGDSAVYLCASSPQGGTQYFGPGTRLTVL.

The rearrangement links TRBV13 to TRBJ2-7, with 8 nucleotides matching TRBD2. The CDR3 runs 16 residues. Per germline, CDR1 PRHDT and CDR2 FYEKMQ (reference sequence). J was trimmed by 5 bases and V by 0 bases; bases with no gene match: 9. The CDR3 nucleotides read TGTGCCAGCAGCTTAGGAGGCGCGGGGGGTGTGGACGAGCAGTACTTC. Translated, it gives CASSLGGAGGVDEQYF.

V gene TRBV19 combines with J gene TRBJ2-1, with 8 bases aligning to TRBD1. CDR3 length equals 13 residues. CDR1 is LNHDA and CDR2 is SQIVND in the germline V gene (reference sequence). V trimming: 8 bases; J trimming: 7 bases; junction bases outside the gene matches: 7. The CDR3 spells CASSTGGKNEQFF. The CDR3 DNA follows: TGTGCCAGTTCAACAGGGGGGAAGAATGAGCAGTTCTTC.

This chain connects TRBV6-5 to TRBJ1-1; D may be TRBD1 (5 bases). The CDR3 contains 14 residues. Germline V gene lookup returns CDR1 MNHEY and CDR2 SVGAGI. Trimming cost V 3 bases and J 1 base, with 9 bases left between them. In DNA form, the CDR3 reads TGTGCCAGCAGTTATAGTAGGGGGAACACTGAAGCTTTCTTT. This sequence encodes CASSYSRGNTEAFF.

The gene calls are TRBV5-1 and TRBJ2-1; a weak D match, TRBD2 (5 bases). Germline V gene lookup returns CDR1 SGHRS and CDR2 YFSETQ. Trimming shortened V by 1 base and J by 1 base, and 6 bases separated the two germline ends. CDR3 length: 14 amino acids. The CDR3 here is CASSLSGSYNEQFF. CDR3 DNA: TGCGCCAGCAGCTTGTCGGGGTCCTACAATGAGCAGTTCTTC.

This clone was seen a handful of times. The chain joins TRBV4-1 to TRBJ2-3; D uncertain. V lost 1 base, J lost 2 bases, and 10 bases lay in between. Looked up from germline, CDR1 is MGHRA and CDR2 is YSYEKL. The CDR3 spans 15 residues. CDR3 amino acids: CASSQGLASTDTQYF. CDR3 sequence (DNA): TGCGCCAGCAGCCAAGGATTAGCTTCCACAGATACGCAGTATTTT.